This TCR beta chain was observed in a study of cytomegalovirus exposure and HLA in healthy donors. The PCR was carried out with 60 Vbeta primers and 13 Jbeta primers. Profiled with immunoSEQ multiplex PCR; TCRdb holds only in-frame clones, not every one. Seen here are tens of thousands of clones, about four fifths observed once, and the top ten hold 3.8%. This CDR3 is 14 amino acids long. The junction had 5 bases not matched to a gene; V was cut back by 5 bases and J by 2 bases. CDR1 MNHEY and CDR2 SVGAGI come from the germline V gene. This chain links TRBV6-5 with TRBJ1-2; 7 nucleotides agree with TRBD1. The sequenced material came from PBMCs. This receptor was taken from a woman aged 40 to 55 in good health and CMV-seronegative. For the CDR3, the DNA is TGTGCCAGCAGTATAGGGGGCTCCAACTATGGCTACACCTTC. Its translation: CASSIGGSNYGYTF.